The clone carrying this T cell receptor beta chain has only a few counts. Its target is not known. Genomic DNA served as template for TCR beta VDJ and CDR3 profiling. TCRdb reprocessed the reads with MiXCR, giving one entry per CDR3 protein. The data contain 200,000 or so distinct CDR3 sequences, 64% of them singletons. This entry belongs to a study of CD8+CD57+ T cells in acquired aplastic anemia. Overall study context: Sorted CD4+ and CD8+ cells gave a mean 3.2 ug DNA, range about 0.17 to 27.4 ug.

Findings of the study overall: The number of CD8+ CDR3 sequences shared by patients and controls was fewer than 35.

The CDR3 runs to 15 residues. The V gene end was trimmed by 4 bases and the J gene end by 10 bases; junction bases not matched to a gene: 10. Germline CDR1 reads SGHDT; CDR2 reads YYEEEE. Sequencing was carried out using sorted CD4+, CD8+, or CD8+CD57+ T cells (not recorded which) from PBMCs. The chain joins TRBV5-6 to TRBJ1-6; 8 nucleotides line up with TRBD1. The receptor was derived from a human donor with severe aplastic anemia or a healthy control (not recorded which). The CDR3 reads CASSATGTGFSPLHF. Here the CDR3 DNA reads TGTGCCAGCAGCGCGACCGGGACAGGTTTCTCACCCCTCCACTTT. Full variable domain (outside the CDR3, taken from reference TRBV5-6 and TRBJ1-6): DAGVTQSPTHLIKTRGQQVTLRCSPKSGHDTVSWYQQALGQGPQFIFQYYEEEERQRGNFPDRFSGHQFPNYSSELNVNALLLGDSALYLCASSATGTGFSPLHFGNGTRLTVT.